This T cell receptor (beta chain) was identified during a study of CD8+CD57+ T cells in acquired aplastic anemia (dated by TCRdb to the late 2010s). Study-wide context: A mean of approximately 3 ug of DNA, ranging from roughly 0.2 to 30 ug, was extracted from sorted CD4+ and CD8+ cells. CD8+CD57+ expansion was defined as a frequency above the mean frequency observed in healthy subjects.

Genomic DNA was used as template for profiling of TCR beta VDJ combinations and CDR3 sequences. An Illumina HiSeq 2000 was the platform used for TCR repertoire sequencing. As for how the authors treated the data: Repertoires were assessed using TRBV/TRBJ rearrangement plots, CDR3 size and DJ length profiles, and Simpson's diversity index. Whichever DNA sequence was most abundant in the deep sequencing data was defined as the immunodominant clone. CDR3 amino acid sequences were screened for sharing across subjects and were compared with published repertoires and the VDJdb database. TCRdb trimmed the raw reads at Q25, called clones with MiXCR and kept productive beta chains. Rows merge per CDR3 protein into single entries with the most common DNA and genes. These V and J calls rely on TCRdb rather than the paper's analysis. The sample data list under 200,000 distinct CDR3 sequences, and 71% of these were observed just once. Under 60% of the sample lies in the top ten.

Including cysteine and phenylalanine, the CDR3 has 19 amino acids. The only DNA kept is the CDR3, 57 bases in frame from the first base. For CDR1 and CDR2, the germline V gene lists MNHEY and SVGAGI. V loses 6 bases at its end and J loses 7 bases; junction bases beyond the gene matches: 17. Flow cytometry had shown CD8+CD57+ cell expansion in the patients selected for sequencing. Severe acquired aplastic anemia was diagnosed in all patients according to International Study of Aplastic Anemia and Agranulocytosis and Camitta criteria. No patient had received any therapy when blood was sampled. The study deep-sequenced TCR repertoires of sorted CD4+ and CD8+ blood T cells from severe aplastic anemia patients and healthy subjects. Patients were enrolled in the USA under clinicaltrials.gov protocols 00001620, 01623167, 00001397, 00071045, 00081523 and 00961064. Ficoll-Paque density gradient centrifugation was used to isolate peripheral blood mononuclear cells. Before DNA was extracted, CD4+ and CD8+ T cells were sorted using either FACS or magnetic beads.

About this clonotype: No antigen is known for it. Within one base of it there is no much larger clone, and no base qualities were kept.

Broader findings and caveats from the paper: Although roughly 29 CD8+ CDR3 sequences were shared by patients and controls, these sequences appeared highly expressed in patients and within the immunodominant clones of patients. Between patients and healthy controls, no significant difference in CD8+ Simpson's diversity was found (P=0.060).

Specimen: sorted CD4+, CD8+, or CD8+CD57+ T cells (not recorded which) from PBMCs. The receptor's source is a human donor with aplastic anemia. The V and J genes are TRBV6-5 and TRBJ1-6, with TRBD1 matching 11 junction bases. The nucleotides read TGTGCCAGCAGCCTGCGGGACAGGGGGGACCGGAGCTTAAATTCACCCCTCCACTTT. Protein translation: CASSLRDRGDRSLNSPLHF.